Here is one T cell receptor beta chain with its context. Authors' data handling: Reference gene primer amplification yielded estimated nucleated cell counts. Repertoires were generated with immunoSEQ multiplex PCR, while TCRdb's copy carries only in-frame clones and drops some. V and J calls and clone size are given by that table; D and trimming were obtained from the DNA. Among hundreds of thousands of clones listed, about four fifths were seen once. Trimming shortened V by 6 bases and J by 4 bases, and 18 bases separated the two germline ends. In germline, CDR1 is MNHEY, CDR2 SVGEGT. There are 15 residues in the CDR3. The source of the sample is a study of blood T cell repertoires in COVID-19. Across the study: Material from acute and convalescent COVID-19 was sourced from the United States, Italy and Spain. T cells, B-cell-depleted T cells, or PBMCs provided the cDNA or gDNA that served as material.

The J gene is TRBJ2-5, the V gene TRBV6-2 or TRBV6-3, with D perhaps TRBD1 (6 bases). The TCR comes from a woman in her 70s with acute or convalescent COVID-19. Sequenced: peripheral blood. For the CDR3, the DNA is TGTGCCAGCAGCCTTCCTCAGGGGACCGGAGAGACCCAGTACTTC. Translating gives CASSLPQGTGETQYF.